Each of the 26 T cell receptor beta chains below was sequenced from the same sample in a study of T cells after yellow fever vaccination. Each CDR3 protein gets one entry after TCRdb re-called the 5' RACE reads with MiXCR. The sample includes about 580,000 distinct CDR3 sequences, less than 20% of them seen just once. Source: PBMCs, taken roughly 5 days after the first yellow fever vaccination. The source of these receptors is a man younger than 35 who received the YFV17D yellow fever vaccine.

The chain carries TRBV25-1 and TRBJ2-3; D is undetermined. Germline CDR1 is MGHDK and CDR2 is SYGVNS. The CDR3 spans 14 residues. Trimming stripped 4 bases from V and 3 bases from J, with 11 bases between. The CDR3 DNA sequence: TGTGCCAGCAGTGTAACGCAGAGTACAGATACGCAGTATTTT. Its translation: CASSVTQSTDTQYF.

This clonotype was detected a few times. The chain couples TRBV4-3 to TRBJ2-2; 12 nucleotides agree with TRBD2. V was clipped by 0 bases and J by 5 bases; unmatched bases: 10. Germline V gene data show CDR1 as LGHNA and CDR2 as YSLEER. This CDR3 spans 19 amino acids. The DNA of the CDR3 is TGCGCCAGCAGCCAAGATACTCCTTCTAGCGGGGGGGATACCGGGGAGCTGTTTTTT. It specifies CASSQDTPSSGGDTGELFF.

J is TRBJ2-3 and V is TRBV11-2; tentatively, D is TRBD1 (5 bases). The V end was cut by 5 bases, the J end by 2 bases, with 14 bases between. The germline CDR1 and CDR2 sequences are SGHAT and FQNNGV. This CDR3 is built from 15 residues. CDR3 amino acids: CASSPGQLYTDTQYF. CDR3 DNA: TGTGCCAGCAGCCCAGGGCAACTCTACACAGATACGCAGTATTTT.

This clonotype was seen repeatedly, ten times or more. CDR3 loop: CASSRDRGPDTQYF. For the CDR3, the DNA is TGTGCCAGCAGTCGAGACAGGGGACCAGATACGCAGTATTTT. The chain uses TRBV2 and TRBJ2-3, with 8 bases aligning to TRBD1. With V trimmed by 5 bases and J by 4 bases, 5 bases remained unmatched. CDR1 SNHLY and CDR2 FYNNEI come from the germline V gene. This CDR3 spans 14 amino acids.

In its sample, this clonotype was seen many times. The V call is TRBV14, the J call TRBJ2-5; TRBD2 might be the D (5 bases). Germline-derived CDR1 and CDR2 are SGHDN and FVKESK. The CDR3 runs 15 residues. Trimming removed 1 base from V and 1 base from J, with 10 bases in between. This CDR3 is CASSQVRAGQETQYF. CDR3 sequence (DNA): TGTGCCAGCAGCCAAGTGCGGGCGGGCCAAGAGACCCAGTACTTC.

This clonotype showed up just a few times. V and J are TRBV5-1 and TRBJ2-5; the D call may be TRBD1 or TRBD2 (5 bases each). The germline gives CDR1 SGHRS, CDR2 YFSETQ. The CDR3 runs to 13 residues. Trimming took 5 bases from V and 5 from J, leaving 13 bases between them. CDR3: CASRPLAGETQYF. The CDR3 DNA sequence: TGCGCCAGCAGGCCGCTAGCAGGGGAGACCCAGTACTTC. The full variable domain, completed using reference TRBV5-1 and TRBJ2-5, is KAGVTQTPRYLIKTRGQQVTLSCSPISGHRSVSWYQQTPGQGLQFLFEYFSETQRNKGNFPGRFSGRQFSNSRSEMNVSTLELGDSALYLCASRPLAGETQYFGPGTRLLVL.

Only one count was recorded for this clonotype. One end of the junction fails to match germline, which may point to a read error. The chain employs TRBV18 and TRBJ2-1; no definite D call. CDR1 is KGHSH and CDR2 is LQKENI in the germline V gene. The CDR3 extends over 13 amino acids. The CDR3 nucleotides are TGTGCCAGCTCACCAGTCGAGCCCCATGAGCAGCTCTTC. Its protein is CASSPVEPHEQLF.

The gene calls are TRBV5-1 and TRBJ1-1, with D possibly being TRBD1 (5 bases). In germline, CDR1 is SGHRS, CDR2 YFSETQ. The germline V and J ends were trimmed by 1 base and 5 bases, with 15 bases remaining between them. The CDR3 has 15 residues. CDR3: CASSLQGVGDTEAFF. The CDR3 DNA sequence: TGCGCCAGCAGCTTGCAGGGCGTCGGGGATACTGAAGCTTTCTTT.

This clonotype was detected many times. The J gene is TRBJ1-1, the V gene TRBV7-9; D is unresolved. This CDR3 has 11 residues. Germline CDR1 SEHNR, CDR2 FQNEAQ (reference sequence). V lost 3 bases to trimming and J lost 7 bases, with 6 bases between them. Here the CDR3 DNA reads TGTGCCAGCAGCTTGTCGGGTGAAGCTTTCTTT. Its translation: CASSLSGEAFF.

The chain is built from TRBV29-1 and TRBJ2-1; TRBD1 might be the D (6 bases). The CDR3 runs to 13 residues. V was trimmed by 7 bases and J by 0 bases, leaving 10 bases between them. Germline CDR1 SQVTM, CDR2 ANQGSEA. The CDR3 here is CSARQDSYNEQFF. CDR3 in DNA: TGCAGCGCCCGACAGGACTCCTACAATGAGCAGTTCTTC.

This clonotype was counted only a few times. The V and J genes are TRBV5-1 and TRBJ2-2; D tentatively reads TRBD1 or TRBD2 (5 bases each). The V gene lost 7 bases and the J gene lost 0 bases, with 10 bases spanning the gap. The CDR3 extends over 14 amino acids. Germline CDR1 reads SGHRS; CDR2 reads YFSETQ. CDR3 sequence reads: CASRGPTNTGELFF. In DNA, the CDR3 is TGCGCCAGCCGGGGACCTACGAACACCGGGGAGCTGTTTTTT.

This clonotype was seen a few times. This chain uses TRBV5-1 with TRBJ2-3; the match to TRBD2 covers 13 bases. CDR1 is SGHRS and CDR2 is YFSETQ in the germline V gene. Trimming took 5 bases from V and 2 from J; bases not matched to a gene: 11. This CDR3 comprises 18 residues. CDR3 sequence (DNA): TGCGCCAGCAGTTCGGGACTAGCGGGAACCCTCCACACAGATACGCAGTATTTT. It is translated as CASSSGLAGTLHTDTQYF. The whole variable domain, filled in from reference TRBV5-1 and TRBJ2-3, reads KAGVTQTPRYLIKTRGQQVTLSCSPISGHRSVSWYQQTPGQGLQFLFEYFSETQRNKGNFPGRFSGRQFSNSRSEMNVSTLELGDSALYLCASSSGLAGTLHTDTQYFGPGTRLTVL.

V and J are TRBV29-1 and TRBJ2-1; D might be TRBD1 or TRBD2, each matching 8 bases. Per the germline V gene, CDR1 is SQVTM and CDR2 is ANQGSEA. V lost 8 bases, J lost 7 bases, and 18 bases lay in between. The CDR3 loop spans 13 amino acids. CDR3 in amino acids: CSSWTGTRNEQFF. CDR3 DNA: TGCAGCTCATGGACAGGGACTAGGAATGAGCAGTTCTTC.

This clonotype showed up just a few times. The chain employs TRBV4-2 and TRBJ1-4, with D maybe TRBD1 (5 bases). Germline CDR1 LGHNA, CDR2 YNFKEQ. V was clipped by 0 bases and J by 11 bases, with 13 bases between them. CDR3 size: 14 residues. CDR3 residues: CASSQDRWRGKLFF. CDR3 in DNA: TGTGCCAGCAGCCAAGATCGTTGGAGGGGTAAACTGTTTTTT.

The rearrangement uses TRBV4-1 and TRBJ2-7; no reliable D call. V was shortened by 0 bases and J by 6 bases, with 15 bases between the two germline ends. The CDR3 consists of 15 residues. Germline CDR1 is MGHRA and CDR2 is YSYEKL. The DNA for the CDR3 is TGCGCCAGCAGCCAAGACAGCCTGCTACGGGTCGAGCAGTACTTC. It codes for CASSQDSLLRVEQYF.

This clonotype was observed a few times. The CDR3 region has the DNA TGTGCCACCAGCAGAGGCAGGGTATACTCACCCCTCCACTTT. Translated, it gives CATSRGRVYSPLHF. The chain recombines TRBV15 with TRBJ1-6; tentatively, D is TRBD1 (5 bases). Trimming took 1 base from V and 10 from J, leaving 11 bases between them. The CDR3 has 14 residues. The germline gives CDR1 LNHNV, CDR2 YYDKDF (reference sequence).

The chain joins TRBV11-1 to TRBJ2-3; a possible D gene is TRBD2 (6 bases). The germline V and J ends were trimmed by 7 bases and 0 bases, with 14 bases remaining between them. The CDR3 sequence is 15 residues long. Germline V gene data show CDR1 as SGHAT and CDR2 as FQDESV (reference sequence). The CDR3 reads CASTASARSTDTQYF. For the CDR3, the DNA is TGTGCCAGCACCGCTAGCGCCCGAAGCACAGATACGCAGTATTTT. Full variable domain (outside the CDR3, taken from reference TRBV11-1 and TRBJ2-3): EAEVAQSPRYKITEKSQAVAFWCDPISGHATLYWYRQILGQGPELLVQFQDESVVDDSQLPKDRFSAERLKGVDSTLKIQPAELGDSAMYLCASTASARSTDTQYFGPGTRLTVL.

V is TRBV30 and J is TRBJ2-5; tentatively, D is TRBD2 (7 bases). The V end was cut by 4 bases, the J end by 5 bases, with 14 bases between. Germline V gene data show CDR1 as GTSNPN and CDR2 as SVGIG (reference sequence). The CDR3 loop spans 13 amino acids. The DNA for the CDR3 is TGTGCCTGGAACGCGGGGGCCGGGGAGACCCAGTACTTC. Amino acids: CAWNAGAGETQYF.

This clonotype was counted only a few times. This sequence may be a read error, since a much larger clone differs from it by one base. CDR3 amino acids: CASSWTDSGNTIYF. The DNA of the CDR3 is TGTGCCAGCAGTTGGACAGACTCTGGAAACACCATATATTTT. J is TRBJ1-3 and V is TRBV11-2, with TRBD1 as a possible D gene (6 bases). With 6 bases removed from V and 0 bases from J, the gap between germline ends came to 9 bases. CDR3 length: 14 amino acids. Germline V gene lookup returns CDR1 SGHAT and CDR2 FQNNGV. The entire variable domain, with the rest obtained from reference TRBV11-2 and TRBJ1-3, is as follows: EAGVAQSPRYKIIEKRQSVAFWCNPISGHATLYWYQQILGQGPKLLIQFQNNGVVDDSQLPKDRFSAERLKGVDSTLKIQPAKLEDSAVYLCASSWTDSGNTIYFGEGSWLTVV.

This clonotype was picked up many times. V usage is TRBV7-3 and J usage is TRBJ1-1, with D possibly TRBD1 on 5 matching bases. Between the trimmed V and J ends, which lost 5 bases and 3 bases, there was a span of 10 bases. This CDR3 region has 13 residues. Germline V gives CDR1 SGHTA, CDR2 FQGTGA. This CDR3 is CASSPGGDTEAFF. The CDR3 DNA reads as TGTGCCAGCAGCCCCGGGGGGGACACTGAAGCTTTCTTT.

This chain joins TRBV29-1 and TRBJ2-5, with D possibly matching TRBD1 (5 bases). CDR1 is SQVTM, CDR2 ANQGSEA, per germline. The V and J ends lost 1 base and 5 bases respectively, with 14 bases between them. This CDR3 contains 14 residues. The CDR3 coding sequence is TGCAGCGTTGAAGGGGGCAGGCTGAGGGAGACCCAGTACTTC. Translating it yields CSVEGGRLRETQYF. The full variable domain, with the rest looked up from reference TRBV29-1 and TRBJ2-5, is SAVISQKPSRDICQRGTSLTIQCQVDSQVTMMFWYRQQPGQSLTLIATANQGSEATYESGFVIDKFPISRPNLTFSTLTVSNMSPEDSSIYLCSVEGGRLRETQYFGPGTRLLVL.

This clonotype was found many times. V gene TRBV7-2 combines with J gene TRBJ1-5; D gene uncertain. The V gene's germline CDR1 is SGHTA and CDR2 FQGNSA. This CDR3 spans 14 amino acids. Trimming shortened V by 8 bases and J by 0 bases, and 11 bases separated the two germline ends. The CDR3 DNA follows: TGTGCCAGCTCGGAGAGCAATAGCAATCAGCCCCAGCATTTT. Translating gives CASSESNSNQPQHF.

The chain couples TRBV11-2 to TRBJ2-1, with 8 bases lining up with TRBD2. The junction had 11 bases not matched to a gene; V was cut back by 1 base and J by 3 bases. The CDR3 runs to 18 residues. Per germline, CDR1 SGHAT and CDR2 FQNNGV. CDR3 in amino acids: CASSLGLKAGGFYNEQFF. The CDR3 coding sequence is TGTGCCAGCAGCTTAGGTTTGAAGGCGGGGGGCTTCTACAATGAGCAGTTCTTC.

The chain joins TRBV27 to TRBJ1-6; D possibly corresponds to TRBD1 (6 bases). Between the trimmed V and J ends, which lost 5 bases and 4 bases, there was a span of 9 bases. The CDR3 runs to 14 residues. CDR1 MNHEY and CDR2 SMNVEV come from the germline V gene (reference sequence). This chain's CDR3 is CASSMDSYNSPLHF. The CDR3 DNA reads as TGTGCCAGCAGTATGGACAGTTATAATTCACCCCTCCACTTT.

Written as DNA, the CDR3 is TGCAGTGCCTATAGCGGGTTCGATTACGAGCAGTACTTC. Its translation: CSAYSGFDYEQYF. The gene calls are TRBV20-1 and TRBJ2-7, with 7 bases that match TRBD2. J lost 4 bases, V lost 6 bases, and 9 bases had no gene match. CDR3 length equals 13 residues. CDR1 and CDR2 from the germline V gene are DFQATT and SNEGSKA (reference sequence).

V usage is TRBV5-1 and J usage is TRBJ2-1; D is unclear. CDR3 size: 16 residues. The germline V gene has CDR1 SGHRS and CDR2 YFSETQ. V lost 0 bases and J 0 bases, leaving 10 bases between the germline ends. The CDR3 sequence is CASSLEVSSSYNEQFF. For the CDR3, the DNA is TGCGCCAGCAGCTTGGAGGTCTCGAGCTCCTACAATGAGCAGTTCTTC.